This entry lists 30 T cell receptor beta chains sequenced from one sample in a study of T-cell memory formation after mild COVID-19. TCRdb re-called the 5' RACE reads through MiXCR, storing one row per CDR3 protein. The data show more than 35,000 distinct CDR3 sequences, 5.5% to 7% seen once. The sequencing sample was made of PBMCs or a T cell subset sorted from them (not recorded which). The receptors originated from an adult who had mild COVID-19 (a few samples of this study predate the infection). Cell type and time point are not known.

The chain joins TRBV7-2 to TRBJ1-4; 11 nucleotides align to TRBD1. Germline CDR1 SGHTA, CDR2 FQGNSA. V lost 5 bases to trimming and J lost 7 bases; unmatched junction nucleotides: 3. The CDR3 has 14 amino acids. The CDR3 reads CASSPGTGGEKLFF. The DNA of the CDR3 is TGTGCCAGCAGCCCCGGGACAGGGGGTGAAAAACTGTTTTTT.

This clonotype has a count of ten or more. The chain joins TRBV7-6 to TRBJ2-7; D is possibly TRBD1 (5 bases). With 2 bases removed from V and 6 bases from J, the gap between germline ends came to 20 bases. The CDR3 loop spans 16 amino acids. From germline, CDR1 is SGHVS and CDR2 FNYEAQ. In DNA, the CDR3 is TGTGCCAGCAGCTTACTACCTAAGGCATCTAGGGGCGAGCAGTACTTC. Residues: CASSLLPKASRGEQYF.

The chain links TRBV3-1 to TRBJ2-2; perhaps TRBD1 as D (5 bases). Germline assignment: CDR1 LGHDT and CDR2 YNNKEL (reference sequence). The CDR3 sequence is 15 residues long. Trimming pared 5 bases from V and 1 base from J, leaving 11 bases between. The DNA for the CDR3 is TGTGCCAGCAGCTTGAGACAGAGGAACACCGGGGAGCTGTTTTTT. Amino acid sequence: CASSLRQRNTGELFF.

This clonotype turned up a few times. J is TRBJ1-6 and V is TRBV18; D is ambiguous. Germline assignment: CDR1 KGHSH and CDR2 LQKENI. The V end lost 3 bases, the J end lost 7 bases, and 13 bases lay between the germline ends. This CDR3 has 15 residues. The CDR3 region has the DNA TGTGCCAGCTCACCCTCCCGGGGAGGCAATTCACCCCTCCACTTT. This codes for CASSPSRGGNSPLHF.

This clonotype was detected ten times or more. The chain joins TRBV20-1 to TRBJ2-7; 9 nucleotides align to TRBD1. CDR3 length: 14 amino acids. V was pared by 3 bases and J by 3 bases, with 6 bases of the junction left unmatched. Germline CDR1 DFQATT, CDR2 SNEGSKA (reference sequence). The CDR3 loop is CSASRDREVYEQYF. CDR3 DNA: TGCAGTGCTAGCCGGGACAGGGAGGTCTACGAGCAGTACTTC.

The chain uses TRBV18 and TRBJ1-2; D is unresolved. V lost 0 bases and J lost 8, with 13 bases in between. Per germline, CDR1 KGHSH and CDR2 LQKENI. The CDR3 runs to 14 residues. This CDR3 reads CASSPPARARGYTF. CDR3 DNA sequence: TGTGCCAGCTCACCACCGGCGAGGGCAAGAGGCTACACCTTC.

This clonotype has only a few counts. The rearrangement uses TRBV5-5 and TRBJ1-3; 8 nucleotides line up with TRBD1. The CDR3 loop spans 15 amino acids. Per the germline V gene, CDR1 is SGHKS and CDR2 is YYEKEE (reference sequence). V was pared by 3 bases and J by 2 bases, with 4 bases of the junction left unmatched. The CDR3 here is CASSSTGDPGNTIYF. The CDR3 coding sequence is TGTGCCAGCAGCTCGACAGGGGACCCTGGAAACACCATATATTTT.

This clonotype was recorded many times. V gene TRBV5-4 combines with J gene TRBJ2-7; D uncertain. Germline loops: CDR1 SGHNT, CDR2 YYREEE (reference sequence). Trimming shortened V by 4 bases and J by 5 bases, and 13 bases separated the two germline ends. CDR3 length: 13 amino acids. DNA of the CDR3: TGTGCCAGCAGCCCCTCTGGACGGGACGAGCAGTACTTC. Its translation is CASSPSGRDEQYF. Filled out from reference TRBV5-4 and TRBJ2-7, the complete variable domain reads ETGVTQSPTHLIKTRGQQVTLRCSSQSGHNTVSWYQQALGQGPQFIFQYYREEENGRGNFPPRFSGLQFPNYSSELNVNALELDDSALYLCASSPSGRDEQYFGPGTRLTVT.

This clonotype was detected many times. The V and J genes are TRBV20-1 and TRBJ2-3, with 8 bases that match TRBD2. The germline gives CDR1 DFQATT, CDR2 SNEGSKA (reference sequence). The length of the CDR3 is 15 residues. V lost 6 bases to trimming and J lost 3 bases; unmatched junction nucleotides: 11. The CDR3 reads CSAGSYGRGTDTQYF. The CDR3 coding sequence is TGCAGTGCCGGATCGTACGGGAGGGGTACAGATACGCAGTATTTT.

This clonotype was recorded a few times. J is TRBJ1-3 and V is TRBV7-2, with a tentative D call TRBD1 (5 bases). The CDR3 consists of 14 residues. Germline CDR1 reads SGHTA; CDR2 reads FQGNSA. Trimming stripped 5 bases from V and 4 bases from J, with 12 bases between. Here the CDR3 reads CASSAGRGGNTIYF. The CDR3 DNA reads as TGTGCCAGCAGCGCCGGCCGGGGGGGAAACACCATATATTTT. Full variable domain (missing parts from reference TRBV7-2 and TRBJ1-3): GAGVSQSPSNKVTEKGKDVELRCDPISGHTALYWYRQSLGQGLEFLIYFQGNSAPDKSGLPSDRFSAERTGGSVSTLTIQRTQQEDSAVYLCASSAGRGGNTIYFGEGSWLTVV.

The CDR3 is CASSVAPNTGELFF. The CDR3, as DNA: TGTGCCAGCAGCGTAGCACCTAACACCGGGGAGCTGTTTTTT. The rearrangement uses TRBV9 and TRBJ2-2; D is ambiguous. The CDR3 length is 14 residues. Trimming left V 0 bases short and J 2 bases short, with 5 bases between. Germline V gives CDR1 SGDLS, CDR2 YYNGEE.

This clonotype has at least ten counts. The chain couples TRBV7-8 to TRBJ2-3, with 7 positions matching TRBD1. The germline V gene encodes CDR1 SGHVS and CDR2 FQNEAQ. The CDR3 is 16 amino acids. Losses at the gene ends were 2 bases for V and 1 base for J; bases not matched to a gene: 6. This chain's CDR3 is CASSLNRGLGTDTQYF. CDR3 bases: TGTGCCAGCAGCTTAAACAGGGGTCTGGGCACAGATACGCAGTATTTT.

This clonotype has just a few counts. This chain uses TRBV24-1 with TRBJ2-5, with 8 bases that match TRBD2. The CDR3 contains 15 residues. CDR1 KGHDR and CDR2 SFDVKD come from the germline V gene. Trimming cost V 6 bases and J 3 bases; bases outside gene matches: 8. Written as DNA, the CDR3 is TGTGCCACCAGTCTGGGCGGGGGGCGTGAAGAGACCCAGTACTTC. This sequence encodes CATSLGGGREETQYF.

This clonotype was picked up many times. The rearrangement joins TRBV9 to TRBJ2-3; D might be TRBD2 (6 bases). This CDR3 spans 15 amino acids. Germline CDR1 and CDR2: SGDLS and YYNGEE. The V end was cut by 4 bases, the J end by 4 bases, with 16 bases between. CDR3 nucleotides: TGTGCCAGCAGCTCCCTCTCCGGGGAGGCAGATACGCAGTATTTT. This codes for CASSSLSGEADTQYF.

The V call is TRBV7-2, the J call TRBJ1-3, with D tentatively TRBD1 (6 bases). CDR3 length equals 17 residues. Looked up from germline, CDR1 is SGHTA and CDR2 is FQGNSA. V was trimmed by 7 bases and J by 2 bases, leaving 21 bases between them. The CDR3 nucleotides read TGTGCCAGCACCCCCCGGTCGGGGGGCTTGGCTGGAAACACCATATATTTT. Translating it yields CASTPRSGGLAGNTIYF.

This clonotype was seen a handful of times. The J gene is TRBJ2-3, the V gene TRBV12-3 or TRBV12-4; 8 nucleotides agree with TRBD1. This CDR3 contains 15 residues. The J segment lost 3 bases and the V segment lost 5 bases, leaving 7 bases of the junction unmatched. CDR3 DNA sequence: TGTGCCAGCAGTCAACAGGGGGTAGTGACAGATACGCAGTATTTT. It codes for CASSQQGVVTDTQYF.

This clonotype was recorded a few times. The CDR3 bases are TGTGCCACCAGCAGGGAATTGGGAGGGCCAAGGGAGCAGTTCTTC. As protein: CATSRELGGPREQFF. This chain uses TRBV15 with TRBJ2-1, with TRBD2 matching 7 bases. The trim removed 3 bases at V and 10 bases at J, leaving 12 bases unmatched. Per germline, CDR1 LNHNV and CDR2 YYDKDF (reference sequence). The CDR3 totals 15 residues.

The chain recombines TRBV2 with TRBJ1-1; D remains ambiguous. Germline CDR1 SNHLY, CDR2 FYNNEI. The CDR3 contains 14 residues. Trimming shortened V by 6 bases and J by 1 base, and 12 bases separated the two germline ends. The CDR3: CASRERMGNTEAFF. The DNA for the CDR3 is TGTGCCAGCAGGGAGAGGATGGGGAACACTGAAGCTTTCTTT.

Many counts were recorded for this clonotype. V usage is TRBV18 and J usage is TRBJ2-5, with 7 bases identical to TRBD1. Germline V gene sequence: CDR1 KGHSH, CDR2 LQKENI. This CDR3 has 15 amino acids. With 6 bases clipped from V and 3 bases from J, the junction kept 10 bases outside the gene matches. Here the CDR3 DNA reads TGTGCCAGCTCCCTTTTCAAGGGGGCAGAAGAGACCCAGTACTTC. Translation: CASSLFKGAEETQYF.

V and J are TRBV5-5 and TRBJ1-1; TRBD1 matches 9 bases. CDR1 is SGHKS and CDR2 is YYEKEE in the germline V gene (reference sequence). The CDR3 runs 16 residues. V was clipped by 0 bases and J by 2 bases; unmatched bases: 5. The DNA for the CDR3 is TGTGCCAGCAGCTTGGTGGGGACAGGGATTAACACTGAAGCTTTCTTT. The encoded protein is CASSLVGTGINTEAFF.

This clonotype was picked up a small number of times. V gene TRBV11-2 combines with J gene TRBJ2-7; 8 nucleotides align to TRBD1. J was trimmed by 4 bases and V by 5 bases; bases with no gene match: 10. CDR3 length: 15 residues. The V gene's germline CDR1 is SGHAT and CDR2 FQNNGV. Here the CDR3 DNA reads TGTGCCAGCAGCAACCGTGGACAGGGAAAATACGAGCAGTACTTC. Protein sequence: CASSNRGQGKYEQYF.

This clonotype was recorded many times. The rearrangement joins TRBV11-2 to TRBJ2-3; D gene uncertain. Germline V lookup: CDR1 SGHAT, CDR2 FQNNGV. This CDR3 is 12 amino acids long. The ends were cut back, 2 bases at V and 3 bases at J, with 3 bases in the middle. For the CDR3, the DNA is TGTGCCAGCAGCTTAATGACAGATACGCAGTATTTT. Amino acid sequence: CASSLMTDTQYF.

There are many counts of this clonotype. The chain joins TRBV7-9 to TRBJ2-2, with 7 bases lining up with TRBD1. V shed 4 bases, J shed 7 bases, and the junction held 3 bases outside the gene matches. This CDR3 has 13 residues. The germline gives CDR1 SEHNR, CDR2 FQNEAQ (reference sequence). For the CDR3, the DNA is TGTGCCAGCAGCTCACAGGGGTTCGGGGAGCTGTTTTTT. Encoded protein: CASSSQGFGELFF. Variable domain in full (rest from reference TRBV7-9 and TRBJ2-2): DTGVSQNPRHKITKRGQNVTFRCDPISEHNRLYWYRQTLGQGPEFLTYFQNEAQLEKSRLLSDRFSAERPKGSFSTLEIQRTEQGDSAMYLCASSSQGFGELFFGEGSRLTVL.

J is TRBJ1-2 and V is TRBV6-6; 10 nucleotides line up with TRBD1. The CDR3 totals 15 residues. Germline-derived CDR1 and CDR2 are MNHNY and SVGAGI (reference sequence). V trimming: 6 bases; J trimming: 3 bases; junction bases outside the gene matches: 7. In DNA, the CDR3 is TGTGCCAGCAGAGAAAGACAGGGGGCCCACTATGGCTACACCTTC. Protein: CASRERQGAHYGYTF.

Only a few counts were recorded for this clonotype. The V gene is TRBV5-1, the J gene TRBJ2-3, with a weak D call TRBD2 (5 bases). Germline CDR1 is SGHRS and CDR2 is YFSETQ. This CDR3 has 14 residues. Trimming took off 2 bases at V and 2 bases at J, with 9 bases between the two ends. The chain's CDR3 is CASSLGRITDTQYF. The CDR3 DNA sequence: TGCGCCAGCAGCTTAGGGAGAATCACAGATACGCAGTATTTT. The whole variable domain, remainder taken from reference TRBV5-1 and TRBJ2-3, is KAGVTQTPRYLIKTRGQQVTLSCSPISGHRSVSWYQQTPGQGLQFLFEYFSETQRNKGNFPGRFSGRQFSNSRSEMNVSTLELGDSALYLCASSLGRITDTQYFGPGTRLTVL.

This clonotype has only a few counts. The V and J genes are TRBV11-1 and TRBJ2-1, with TRBD2 identical over 9 bases. V trimming: 5 bases; J trimming: 6 bases; junction bases outside the gene matches: 8. Germline V CDR1 and CDR2: SGHAT, FQDESV (reference sequence). CDR3 length: 15 residues. CDR3 sequence reads: CASSPREGGSNEQFF. DNA of the CDR3: TGTGCCAGCAGCCCGCGGGAGGGGGGTAGCAATGAGCAGTTCTTC.

In this sample, this clonotype turned up many times. The rearrangement uses TRBV29-1 and TRBJ1-1; no definite D call. The CDR3 has 12 amino acids. In germline, CDR1 is SQVTM, CDR2 ANQGSEA. V was shortened by 0 bases and J by 5 bases, with 7 bases between the two germline ends. In DNA, the CDR3 is TGCAGCGTTGAAGATGAGTGGACTGAAGCTTTCTTT. It specifies CSVEDEWTEAFF. Full variable domain (remainder filled in from reference TRBV29-1 and TRBJ1-1): SAVISQKPSRDICQRGTSLTIQCQVDSQVTMMFWYRQQPGQSLTLIATANQGSEATYESGFVIDKFPISRPNLTFSTLTVSNMSPEDSSIYLCSVEDEWTEAFFGQGTRLTVV.

The rearrangement uses TRBV6-5 and TRBJ1-3; the D is unclear. V dropped 4 bases and J dropped 0 bases, with 19 bases sitting between them. CDR1 and CDR2 (germline): MNHEY, SVGAGI. CDR3 length: 18 residues. The CDR3 region is CASSSTPRTANSGNTIYF. The CDR3 DNA sequence: TGTGCCAGCAGTTCGACCCCACGGACTGCTAACTCTGGAAACACCATATATTTT.

A few counts support this clonotype. This chain links TRBV30 with TRBJ1-1; no clear D gene. V lost 4 bases, J lost 8 bases, and 17 bases lay in between. This CDR3 has 13 residues. The germline gives CDR1 GTSNPN, CDR2 SVGIG (reference sequence). The CDR3 sequence is CAWIFGASPEAFF. For the CDR3, the DNA is TGTGCCTGGATATTTGGCGCGTCCCCAGAAGCTTTCTTT.

This clonotype was observed a handful of times. V usage is TRBV3-1 and J usage is TRBJ2-5; D may match TRBD1 or TRBD2 (5 bases each). The CDR3 spans 18 residues. V shed 1 base and J shed 4 bases, with 22 bases lying between them. The germline CDR1 and CDR2 sequences are LGHDT and YNNKEL (reference sequence). As DNA, the CDR3 is TGTGCCAGCAGCCAAGGTTTTCTTACCGGGGCCTGGGGAGAGACCCAGTACTTC. Its protein product is CASSQGFLTGAWGETQYF.